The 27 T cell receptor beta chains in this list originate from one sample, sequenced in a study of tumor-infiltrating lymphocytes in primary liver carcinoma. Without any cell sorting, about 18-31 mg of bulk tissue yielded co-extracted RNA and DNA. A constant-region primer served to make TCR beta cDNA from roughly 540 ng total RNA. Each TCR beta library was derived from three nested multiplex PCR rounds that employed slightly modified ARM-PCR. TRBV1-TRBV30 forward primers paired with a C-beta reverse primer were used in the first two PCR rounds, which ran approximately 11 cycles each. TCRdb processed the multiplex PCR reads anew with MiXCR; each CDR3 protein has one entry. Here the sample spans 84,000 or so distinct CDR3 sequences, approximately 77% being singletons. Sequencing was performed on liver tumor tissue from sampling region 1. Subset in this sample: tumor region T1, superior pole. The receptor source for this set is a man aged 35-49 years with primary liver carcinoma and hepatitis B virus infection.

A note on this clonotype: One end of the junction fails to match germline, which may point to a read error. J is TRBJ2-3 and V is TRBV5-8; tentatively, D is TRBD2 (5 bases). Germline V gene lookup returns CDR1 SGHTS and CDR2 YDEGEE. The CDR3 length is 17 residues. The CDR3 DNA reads TGTGCCAGCAGGTACCGAGGGCGGAGGATTGGATATGATAAGCAGTATTTT. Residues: CASRYRGRRIGYDKQYF.

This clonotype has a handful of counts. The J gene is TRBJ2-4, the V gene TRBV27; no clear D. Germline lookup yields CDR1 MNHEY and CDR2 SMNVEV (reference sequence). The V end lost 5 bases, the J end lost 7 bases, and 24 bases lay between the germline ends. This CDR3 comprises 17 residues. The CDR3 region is CASSTDRATNVRNIQYF. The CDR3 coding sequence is TGTGCCAGCAGTACCGACCGGGCTACAAACGTTAGGAACATTCAGTACTTC.

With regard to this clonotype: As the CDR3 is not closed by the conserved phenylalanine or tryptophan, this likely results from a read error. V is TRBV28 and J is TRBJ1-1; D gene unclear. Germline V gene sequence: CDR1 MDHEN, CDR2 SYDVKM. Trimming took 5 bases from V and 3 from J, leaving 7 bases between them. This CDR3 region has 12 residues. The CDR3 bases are TGTGCCAGCAGTCCCCCGCACACTGAAGCTTTCTCT. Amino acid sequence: CASSPPHTEAFS.

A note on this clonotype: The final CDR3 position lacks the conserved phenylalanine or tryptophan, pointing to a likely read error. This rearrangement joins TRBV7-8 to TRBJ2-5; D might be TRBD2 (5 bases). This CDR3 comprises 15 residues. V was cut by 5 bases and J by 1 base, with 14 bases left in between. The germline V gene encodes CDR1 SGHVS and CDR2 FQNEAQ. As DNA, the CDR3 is TGTGCCAGCAGCACTCTAGCTGGAGGCCAAGAGACCCAGTACTCC. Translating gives CASSTLAGGQETQYS.

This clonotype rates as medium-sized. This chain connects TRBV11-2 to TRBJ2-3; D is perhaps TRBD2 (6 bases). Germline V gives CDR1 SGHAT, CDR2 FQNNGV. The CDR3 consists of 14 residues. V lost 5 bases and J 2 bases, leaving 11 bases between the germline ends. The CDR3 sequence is CASSPRGTTDTQYF. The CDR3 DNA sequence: TGTGCCAGCAGCCCCCGGGGGACCACAGATACGCAGTATTTT.

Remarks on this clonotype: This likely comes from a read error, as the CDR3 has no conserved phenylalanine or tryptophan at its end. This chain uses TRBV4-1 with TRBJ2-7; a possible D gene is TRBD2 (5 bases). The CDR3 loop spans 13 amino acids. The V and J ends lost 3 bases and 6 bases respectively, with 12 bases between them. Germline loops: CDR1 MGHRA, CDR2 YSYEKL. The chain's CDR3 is CASSQETSGEQYS. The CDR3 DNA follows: TGCGCCAGCAGCCAGGAGACCAGCGGCGAGCAGTACTCC.

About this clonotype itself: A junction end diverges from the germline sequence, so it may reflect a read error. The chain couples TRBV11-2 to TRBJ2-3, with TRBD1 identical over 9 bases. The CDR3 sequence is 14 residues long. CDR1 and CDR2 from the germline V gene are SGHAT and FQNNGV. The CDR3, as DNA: TGTGTCAGCAGCTTAGACAGGGGGACAGATACGCAATATTTT. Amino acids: CVSSLDRGTDTQYF.

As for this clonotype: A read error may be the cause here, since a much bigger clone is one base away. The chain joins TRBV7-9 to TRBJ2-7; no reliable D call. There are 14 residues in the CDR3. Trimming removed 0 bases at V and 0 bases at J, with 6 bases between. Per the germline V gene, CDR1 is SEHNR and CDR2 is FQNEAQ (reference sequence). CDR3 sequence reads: CASSLAHDSYEQYF. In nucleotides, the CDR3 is TGTGCCAGCAGCTTAGCACATGACTCCTACGAGCAGTACTTC.

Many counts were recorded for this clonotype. DNA of the CDR3: TGTGCCACCAGTGATTTACCCGGGGCGCCCCAGCATTTT. Encoded protein: CATSDLPGAPQHF. The chain links TRBV24-1 to TRBJ1-5; maybe TRBD1 (5 bases). This CDR3 has 13 amino acids. Looked up from germline, CDR1 is KGHDR and CDR2 is SFDVKD. V was trimmed by 1 base and J by 9 bases, leaving 9 bases between them.

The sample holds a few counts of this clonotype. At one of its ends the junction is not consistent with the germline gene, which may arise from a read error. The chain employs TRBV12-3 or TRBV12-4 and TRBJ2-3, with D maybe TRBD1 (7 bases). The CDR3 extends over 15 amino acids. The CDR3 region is CASILNSGGTDMQYF. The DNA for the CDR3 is TGTGCCAGTATCTTGAATAGCGGTGGGACAGATATGCAGTATTTT.

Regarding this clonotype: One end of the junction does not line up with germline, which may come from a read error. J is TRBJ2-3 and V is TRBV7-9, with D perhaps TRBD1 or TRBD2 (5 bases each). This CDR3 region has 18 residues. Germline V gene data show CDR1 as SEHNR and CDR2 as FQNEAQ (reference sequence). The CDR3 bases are TGTGCCAGCAGCTCAAAACGGCAGGGTCTCTCTAGCACAGATACGCAGTACTTT. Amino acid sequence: CASSSKRQGLSSTDTQYF. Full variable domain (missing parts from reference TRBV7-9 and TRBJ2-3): DTGVSQNPRHKITKRGQNVTFRCDPISEHNRLYWYRQTLGQGPEFLTYFQNEAQLEKSRLLSDRFSAERPKGSFSTLEIQRTEQGDSAMYLCASSSKRQGLSSTDTQYFGPGTRLTVL.

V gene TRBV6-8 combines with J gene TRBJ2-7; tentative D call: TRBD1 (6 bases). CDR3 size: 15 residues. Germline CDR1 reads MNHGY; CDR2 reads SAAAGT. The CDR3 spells CARSWGHVATREQYV. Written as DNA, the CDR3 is TGTGCCAGGAGTTGGGGACATGTCGCTACGAGAGAGCAGTACGTC.

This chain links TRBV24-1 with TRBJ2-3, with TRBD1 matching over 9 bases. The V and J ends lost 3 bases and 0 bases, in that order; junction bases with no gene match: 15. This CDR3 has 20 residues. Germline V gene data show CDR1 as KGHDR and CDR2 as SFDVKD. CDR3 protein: CATSDAWGTGKTTSTDTQYF. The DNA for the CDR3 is TGTGCCACCAGTGATGCCTGGGGGACAGGGAAAACGACTAGCACAGATACGCAGTATTTT.

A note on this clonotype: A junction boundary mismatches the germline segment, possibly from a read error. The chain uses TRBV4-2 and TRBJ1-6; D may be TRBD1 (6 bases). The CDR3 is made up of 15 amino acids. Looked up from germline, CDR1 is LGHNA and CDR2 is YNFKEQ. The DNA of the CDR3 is TGTGTCAGCATCCGCTTGGACAGTGAGAATTCACCCCTCCACTTT. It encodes CVSIRLDSENSPLHF.

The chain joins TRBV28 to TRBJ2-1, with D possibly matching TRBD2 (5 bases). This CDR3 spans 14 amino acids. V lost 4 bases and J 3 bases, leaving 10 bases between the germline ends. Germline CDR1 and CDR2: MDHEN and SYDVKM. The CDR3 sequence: CASSYSGNYNEQFF. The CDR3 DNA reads TGTGCCAGCAGTTACTCCGGGAACTACAATGAGCAGTTCTTC.

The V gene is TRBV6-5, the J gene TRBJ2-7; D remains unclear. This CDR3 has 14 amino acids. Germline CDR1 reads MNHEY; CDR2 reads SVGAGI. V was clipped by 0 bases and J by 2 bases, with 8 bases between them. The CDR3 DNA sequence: TGTGCCAGCAGTTACTCTTTTTGGGCCTACGAGCAGTACTTC. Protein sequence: CASSYSFWAYEQYF.

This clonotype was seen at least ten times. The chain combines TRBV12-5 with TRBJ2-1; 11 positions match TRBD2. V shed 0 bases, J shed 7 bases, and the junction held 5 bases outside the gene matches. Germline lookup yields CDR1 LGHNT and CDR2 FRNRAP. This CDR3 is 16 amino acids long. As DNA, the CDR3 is TGTGCTAGTGGTTTGGTACTAGCGGGAGAGGGGAATGAGCAGTTCTTC. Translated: CASGLVLAGEGNEQFF. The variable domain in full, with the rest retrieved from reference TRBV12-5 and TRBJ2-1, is DARVTQTPRHKVTEMGQEVTMRCQPILGHNTVFWYRQTMMQGLELLAYFRNRAPLDDSGMPKDRFSAEMPDATLATLKIQPSEPRDSAVYFCASGLVLAGEGNEQFFGPGTRLTVL.

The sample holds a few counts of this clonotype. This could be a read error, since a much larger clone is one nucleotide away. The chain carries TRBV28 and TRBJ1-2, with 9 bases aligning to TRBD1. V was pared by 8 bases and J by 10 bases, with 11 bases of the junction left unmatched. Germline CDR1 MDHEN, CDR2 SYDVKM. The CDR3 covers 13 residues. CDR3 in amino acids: CASVRDREEDYTF. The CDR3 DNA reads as TGTGCCAGCGTAAGGGACAGGGAGGAAGACTACACCTTC.

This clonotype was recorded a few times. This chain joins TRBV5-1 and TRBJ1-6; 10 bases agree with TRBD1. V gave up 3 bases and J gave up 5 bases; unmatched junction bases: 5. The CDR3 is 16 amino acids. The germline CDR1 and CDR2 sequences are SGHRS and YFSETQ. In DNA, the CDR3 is TGCGCCAGCAGCTGGAAAGGACAGGGGGATAATTCACCCCTCCACTTT. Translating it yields CASSWKGQGDNSPLHF.

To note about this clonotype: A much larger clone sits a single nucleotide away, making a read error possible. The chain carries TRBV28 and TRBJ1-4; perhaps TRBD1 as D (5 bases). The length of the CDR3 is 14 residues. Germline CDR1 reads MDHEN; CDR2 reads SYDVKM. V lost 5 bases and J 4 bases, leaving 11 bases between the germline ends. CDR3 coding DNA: TGTGCCAGCAGTGAACCGGACATTAATGAAAAACTGTTTTTT. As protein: CASSEPDINEKLFF.

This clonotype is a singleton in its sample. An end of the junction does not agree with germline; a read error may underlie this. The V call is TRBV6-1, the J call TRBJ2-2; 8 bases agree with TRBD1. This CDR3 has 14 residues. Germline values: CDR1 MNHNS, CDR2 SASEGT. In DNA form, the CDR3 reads TGTGTCAGCAGTGAACAGGGGGACACCTGGGAGCTGTTTTTT. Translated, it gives CVSSEQGDTWELFF.

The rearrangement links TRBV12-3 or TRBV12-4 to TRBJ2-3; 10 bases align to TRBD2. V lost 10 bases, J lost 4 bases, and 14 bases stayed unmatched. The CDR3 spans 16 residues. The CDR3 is CANSRGLARSADTQYF. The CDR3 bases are TGTGCCAACAGCCGGGGACTAGCGCGTAGCGCAGATACGCAGTATTTT.

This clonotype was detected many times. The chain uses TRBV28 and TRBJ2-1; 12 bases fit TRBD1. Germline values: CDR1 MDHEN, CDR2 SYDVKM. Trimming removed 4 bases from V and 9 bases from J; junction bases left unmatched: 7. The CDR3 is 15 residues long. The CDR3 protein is CASSSPGQGAGEQFF. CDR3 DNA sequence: TGTGCCAGCAGTTCCCCGGGACAGGGGGCTGGTGAGCAGTTCTTC.

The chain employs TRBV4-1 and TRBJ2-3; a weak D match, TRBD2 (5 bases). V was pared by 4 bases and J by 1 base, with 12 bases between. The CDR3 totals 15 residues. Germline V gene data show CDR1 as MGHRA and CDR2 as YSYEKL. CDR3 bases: TGCGCCAGCAGCCTAGAACATAGCGGCACAGATACGCAGTATTTT. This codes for CASSLEHSGTDTQYF.

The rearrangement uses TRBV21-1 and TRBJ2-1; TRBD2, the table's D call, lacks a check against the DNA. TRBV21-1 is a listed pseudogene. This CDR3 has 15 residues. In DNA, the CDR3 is TGTGCCAGCAGCAAAGAGGCAGGAGGTAGCAATGAGCTGTTCTTC. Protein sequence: CASSKEAGGSNELFF.

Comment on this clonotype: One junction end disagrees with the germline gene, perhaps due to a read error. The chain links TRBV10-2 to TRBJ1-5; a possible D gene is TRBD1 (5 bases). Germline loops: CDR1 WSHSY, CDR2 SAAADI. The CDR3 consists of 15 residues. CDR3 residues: CASSESGGEGWPQHF. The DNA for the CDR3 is TGCGCCAGTAGTGAGTCCGGGGGTGAGGGTTGGCCCCAGCATTTT.

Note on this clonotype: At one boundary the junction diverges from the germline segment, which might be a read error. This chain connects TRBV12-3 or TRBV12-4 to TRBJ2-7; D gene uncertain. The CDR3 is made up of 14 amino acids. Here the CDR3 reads CASSSALASYDQYF. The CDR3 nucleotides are TGTGCCAGCAGTTCAGCGCTTGCGTCCTACGATCAGTACTTC.